This T cell receptor (beta chain) derives from a study of blood T cell repertoires in COVID-19. Study-wide background: Samples came from the United States, Italy and Spain, spanning acute and convalescent COVID-19.

CDR1 SNHLY and CDR2 FYNNEI come from the germline V gene. Trimming at V came to 10 bases and at J to 4 bases, leaving 7 bases not matched to a gene. The length of the CDR3 is 14 residues. Seattle patient enrollment occurred during active infection, with longitudinal follow-up thereafter. As processed by the authors: The assay estimated nucleated cells by amplifying reference gene primers. Method: immunoSEQ multiplex PCR; TCRdb's copy keeps in-frame clones and lacks some. The V and J calls and clone size are taken from that table; D and trimming were inferred from the DNA. In the table there are 300,000 to 450,000 clones, about nine tenths of which are singletons.

The sequence derives from a woman aged 55-70 years with COVID-19, enrolled during active disease. The sequenced sample was peripheral blood. This rearrangement joins TRBV2 to TRBJ2-2; 9 bases map to TRBD1. The CDR3 coding sequence is TGTGCCATCGGTTGGACAGGGGCCACCGGGGAGCTGTTTTTT. Protein product: CAIGWTGATGELFF.